The 4 T cell receptor beta chains listed next were all sequenced from one sample in a study of blood T cells in healthy people across ages (dated by TCRdb to about 2015). Library preparation used 5' RACE. Sequencing was performed on an Illumina HiSeq 2500. A second about 7 to 12 cycle PCR used a sample-barcoded 5' primer and a J-beta primer mix. TCRdb passed the public sequencing reads through fastp at Q25 and MiXCR, retaining productive beta sequences. Each CDR3 protein gets just one entry, which takes the most common genes and DNA from the rows behind it. The sample has about 1.6 million distinct CDR3 sequences on record, about 31% of them singletons. Approximately 11% of the sample is in the top ten clones. The sample taken for sequencing was blood. Receptor source: a woman in her 30s in good health.

The genes are TRBV5-1 and TRBJ1-5, with TRBD1 matching 10 bases. The germline CDR1 and CDR2 sequences are SGHRS and YFSETQ. With 5 bases clipped from V and 7 bases from J, the junction kept 3 bases outside the gene matches. This CDR3 region has 13 residues. CDR3 sequence (DNA): TGCGCCAGCAGACAGGACAGGGGGCAGCCCCAGCATTTT. This translates into CASRQDRGQPQHF. The full variable domain, its missing parts supplied by reference TRBV5-1 and TRBJ1-5, is KAGVTQTPRYLIKTRGQQVTLSCSPISGHRSVSWYQQTPGQGLQFLFEYFSETQRNKGNFPGRFSGRQFSNSRSEMNVSTLELGDSALYLCASRQDRGQPQHFGDGTRLSIL.

A single count supports this clonotype. The chain is built from TRBV5-1 and TRBJ1-2; no definite D call. The germline CDR1 and CDR2 sequences are SGHRS and YFSETQ. V lost 2 bases, J lost 4 bases, and 12 bases lay in between. The CDR3 has 14 residues. CDR3 coding DNA: TGCGCCAGCAGCTTAGAACAGAAAGGCTATGGCTACACCTTC. It specifies CASSLEQKGYGYTF.

The rearrangement links TRBV20-1 to TRBJ2-3; tentative D call: TRBD2 (5 bases). The germline CDR1 and CDR2 sequences are DFQATT and SNEGSKA (reference sequence). The V gene lost 3 bases and the J gene lost 4 bases, with 17 bases spanning the gap. This CDR3 is 15 amino acids long. The CDR3 coding sequence is TGCAGTGCTAGGGGGAGTGGGCGCGTTCCAGATACGCAGTATTTT. Its protein is CSARGSGRVPDTQYF.

This clonotype was seen a handful of times. The chain has TRBV12-3 or TRBV12-4 and TRBJ2-1, with 10 nucleotides matching TRBD1. V lost 6 bases, J lost 9 bases, and 5 bases stayed unmatched. The CDR3 is 13 residues long. As DNA, the CDR3 is TGTGCCAGCAGACAGGGACAGGGGTTTGAGCAGTTCTTC. Its protein is CASRQGQGFEQFF.